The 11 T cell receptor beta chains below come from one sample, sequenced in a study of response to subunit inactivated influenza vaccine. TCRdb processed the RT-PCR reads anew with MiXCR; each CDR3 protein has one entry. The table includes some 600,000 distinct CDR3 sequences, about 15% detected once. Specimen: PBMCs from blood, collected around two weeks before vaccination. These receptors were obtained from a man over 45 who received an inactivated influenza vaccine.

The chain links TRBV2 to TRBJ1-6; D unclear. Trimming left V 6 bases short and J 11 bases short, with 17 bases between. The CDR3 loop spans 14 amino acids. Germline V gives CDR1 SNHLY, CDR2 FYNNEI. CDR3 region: CASSGDPLGAPLHF. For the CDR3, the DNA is TGTGCCAGCAGCGGAGACCCCCTTGGGGCACCCCTCCACTTT.

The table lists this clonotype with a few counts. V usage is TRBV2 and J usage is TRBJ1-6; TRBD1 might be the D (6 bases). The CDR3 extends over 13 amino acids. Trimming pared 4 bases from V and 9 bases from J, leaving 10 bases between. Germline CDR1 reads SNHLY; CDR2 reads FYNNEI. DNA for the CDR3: TGTGCCAGCAGTGGGGGGGCTGGTTCACCCCTCCACTTT. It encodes CASSGGAGSPLHF.

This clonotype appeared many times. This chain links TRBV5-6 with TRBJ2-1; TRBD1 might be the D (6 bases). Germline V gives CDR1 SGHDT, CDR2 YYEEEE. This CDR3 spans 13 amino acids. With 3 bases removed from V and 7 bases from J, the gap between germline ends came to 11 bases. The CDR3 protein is CASSWAGVNEQFF. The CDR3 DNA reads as TGTGCCAGCAGCTGGGCAGGGGTAAATGAGCAGTTCTTC.

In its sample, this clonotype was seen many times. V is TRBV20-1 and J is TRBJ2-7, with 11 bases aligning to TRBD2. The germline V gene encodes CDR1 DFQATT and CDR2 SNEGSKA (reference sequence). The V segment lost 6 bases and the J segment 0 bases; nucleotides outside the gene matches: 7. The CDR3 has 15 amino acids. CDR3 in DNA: TGCAGTGCGACAACGGGACTAGCGGTCTCCTACGAGCAGTACTTC. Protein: CSATTGLAVSYEQYF.

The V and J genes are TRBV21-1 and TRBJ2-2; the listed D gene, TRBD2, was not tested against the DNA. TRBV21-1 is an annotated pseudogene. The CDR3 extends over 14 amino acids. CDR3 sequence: CASRGGGEAGELFF. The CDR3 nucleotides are TGTGCCAGCAGAGGTGGAGGGGAGGCCGGGGAGCTGTTTTTT.

The CDR3 coding sequence is TGCGCCAGCAGCCACGCAGCACCTAATGAAAAACTGTTTTTT. This encodes CASSHAAPNEKLFF. V gene TRBV4-1 combines with J gene TRBJ1-4; no clear D gene. The germline V and J ends were trimmed by 3 bases and 3 bases, with 8 bases remaining between them. Germline V gives CDR1 MGHRA, CDR2 YSYEKL. The CDR3 is 14 amino acids.

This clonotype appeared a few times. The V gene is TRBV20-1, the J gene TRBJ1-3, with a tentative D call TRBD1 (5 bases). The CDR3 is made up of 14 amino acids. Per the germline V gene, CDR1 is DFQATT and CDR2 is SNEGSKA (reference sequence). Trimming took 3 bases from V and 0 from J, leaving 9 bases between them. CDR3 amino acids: CSASQGSSGNTIYF. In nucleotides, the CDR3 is TGCAGTGCTAGCCAGGGTTCCTCTGGAAACACCATATATTTT.

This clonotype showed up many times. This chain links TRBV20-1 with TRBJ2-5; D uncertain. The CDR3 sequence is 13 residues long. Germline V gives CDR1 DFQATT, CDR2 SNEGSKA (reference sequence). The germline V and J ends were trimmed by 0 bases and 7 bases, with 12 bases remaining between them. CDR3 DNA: TGCAGTGCTAGAGATCCCCTTCGGATGACCCAGTACTTC. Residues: CSARDPLRMTQYF.

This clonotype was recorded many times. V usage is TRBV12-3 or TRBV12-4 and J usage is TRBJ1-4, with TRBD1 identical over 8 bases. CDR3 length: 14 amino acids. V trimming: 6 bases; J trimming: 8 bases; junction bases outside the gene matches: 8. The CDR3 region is CASSPGQVKEKLFF. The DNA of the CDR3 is TGTGCCAGCAGCCCGGGACAGGTTAAGGAAAAACTGTTTTTT.

The DNA of the CDR3 is TGCGCCAGCAGCCAGAGTAGACCGGGACTAGCGGTAGCCAAAAACATTCAGTACTTC. Translation: CASSQSRPGLAVAKNIQYF. The chain links TRBV4-3 to TRBJ2-4, with 11 bases matching TRBD2. The V segment lost 3 bases and the J segment 0 bases; nucleotides outside the gene matches: 10. The CDR3 length is 19 residues. The V gene's germline CDR1 is LGHNA and CDR2 YSLEER.

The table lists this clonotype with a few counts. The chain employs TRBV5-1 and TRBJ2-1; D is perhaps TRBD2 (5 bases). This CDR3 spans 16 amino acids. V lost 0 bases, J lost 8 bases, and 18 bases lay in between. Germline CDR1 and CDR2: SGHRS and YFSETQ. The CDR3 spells CASSLGRDSRTDEQFF. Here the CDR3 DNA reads TGCGCCAGCAGCTTGGGCCGGGATAGCCGAACGGATGAGCAGTTCTTC.